Ten or more counts support the clone carrying this T cell receptor beta chain. Its antigen is as yet unknown. The sorted Tregs were CD4+CD25+CD127-/low cells. Study findings and constraints: The TCR gene usage of tumor memory CD4+ T cells clustered together with blood and lymph node memory CD4+ cells and with lymph node naive CD4+ cells. Whole repertoires were not studied in the larger cohort, only one V-J beta rearrangement. Greatest tumor Treg TCR overlap was with tumor naive CD4+ cells.

Full-length variable regions came from constant-region reverse primers plus semi-nested Nested Universal Primer A PCR. TCRdb re-derived calls from the 5' RACE reads in MiXCR, one entry per CDR3 protein. The top ten hold about 4.1% of the sample, which has under 45,000 distinct CDR3 sequences, roughly a fifth seen once. Sequenced: Tregs sorted from blood. This clonotype was obtained from a female donor with breast cancer.

The CDR3 DNA reads as TGCGCCAGCAGCTCAACAGGGAGCACAGATACGCAGTATTTT. It encodes CASSSTGSTDTQYF. V usage is TRBV5-1 and J usage is TRBJ2-3, with D possibly being TRBD1 (6 bases). Trimming shortened V by 3 bases and J by 0 bases, and 8 bases separated the two germline ends. This CDR3 spans 14 amino acids. Germline V gene lookup returns CDR1 SGHRS and CDR2 YFSETQ. The full variable domain, completed using reference TRBV5-1 and TRBJ2-3, is KAGVTQTPRYLIKTRGQQVTLSCSPISGHRSVSWYQQTPGQGLQFLFEYFSETQRNKGNFPGRFSGRQFSNSRSEMNVSTLELGDSALYLCASSSTGSTDTQYFGPGTRLTVL.